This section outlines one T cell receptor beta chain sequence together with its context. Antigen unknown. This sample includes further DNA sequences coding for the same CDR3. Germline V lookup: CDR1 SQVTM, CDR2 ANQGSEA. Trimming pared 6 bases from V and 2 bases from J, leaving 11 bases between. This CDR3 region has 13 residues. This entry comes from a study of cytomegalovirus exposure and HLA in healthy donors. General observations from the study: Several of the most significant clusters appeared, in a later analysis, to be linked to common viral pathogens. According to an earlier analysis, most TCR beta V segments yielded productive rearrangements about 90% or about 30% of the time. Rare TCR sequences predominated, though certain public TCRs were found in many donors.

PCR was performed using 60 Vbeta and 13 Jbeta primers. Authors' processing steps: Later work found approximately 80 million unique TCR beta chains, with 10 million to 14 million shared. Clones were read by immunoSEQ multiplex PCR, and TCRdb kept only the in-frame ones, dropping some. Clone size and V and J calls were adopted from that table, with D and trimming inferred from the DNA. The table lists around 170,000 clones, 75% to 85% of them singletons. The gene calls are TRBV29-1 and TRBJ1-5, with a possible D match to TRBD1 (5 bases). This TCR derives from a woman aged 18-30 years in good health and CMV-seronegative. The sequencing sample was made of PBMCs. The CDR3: CSVQGGGNQPQHF. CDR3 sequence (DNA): TGCAGCGTCCAGGGAGGTGGCAATCAGCCCCAGCATTTT.